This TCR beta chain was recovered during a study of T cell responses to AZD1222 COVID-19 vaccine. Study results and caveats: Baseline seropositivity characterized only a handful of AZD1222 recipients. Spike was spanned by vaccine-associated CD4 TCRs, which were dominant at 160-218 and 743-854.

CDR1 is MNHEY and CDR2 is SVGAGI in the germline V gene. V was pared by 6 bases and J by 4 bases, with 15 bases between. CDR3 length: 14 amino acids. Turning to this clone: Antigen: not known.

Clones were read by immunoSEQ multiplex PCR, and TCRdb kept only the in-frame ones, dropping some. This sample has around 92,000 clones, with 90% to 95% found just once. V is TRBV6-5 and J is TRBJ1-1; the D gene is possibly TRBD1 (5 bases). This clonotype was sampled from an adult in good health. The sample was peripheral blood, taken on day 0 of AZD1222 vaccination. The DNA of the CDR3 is TGTGCCAGCAGCCCGAACGTGGGGCGCACTGAAGCTTTCTTT. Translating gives CASSPNVGRTEAFF.